The 16 T cell receptor beta chains in this list originate from one sample, sequenced in a study of T cell responses to AZD1222 COVID-19 vaccine. Here immunoSEQ multiplex PCR was the method, and the copy in TCRdb shows in-frame clones only, minus some. This repertoire shows around 60,000 clones, 85% to 90% found once; its top ten account for approximately 5%. Sequenced here: peripheral blood, sampled on day 0 of AZD1222 vaccination. The source is an adult in good health.

The J gene is TRBJ1-5, the V gene TRBV6-1; D might be TRBD1 (5 bases). The CDR3 is 16 residues long. Germline V gene sequence: CDR1 MNHNS, CDR2 SASEGT. The V end was cut by 3 bases, the J end by 4 bases, with 16 bases between. CDR3 bases: TGTGCCAGCAGTGATCCCGACAGACCCCGTAATCAGCCCCAGCATTTT. Protein: CASSDPDRPRNQPQHF.

This clone occurred once. The chain uses TRBV14 and TRBJ2-6, with D unresolved. This CDR3 contains 20 residues. Trimming shortened V by 0 bases and J by 0 bases, and 18 bases separated the two germline ends. Germline V lookup: CDR1 SGHDN, CDR2 FVKESK. In DNA, the CDR3 is TGTGCCAGCAGCCAAGATCAATTTACAGCGTTCGTCTCTGGGGCCAACGTCCTGACTTTC. This encodes CASSQDQFTAFVSGANVLTF.

V usage is TRBV5-6 and J usage is TRBJ2-5, with TRBD2 matching over 13 bases. The V segment lost 4 bases and the J segment 5 bases; nucleotides outside the gene matches: 5. Germline CDR1 and CDR2: SGHDT and YYEEEE. This CDR3 has 15 amino acids. The CDR3, as DNA: TGTGCCAGCAGCACCGGGACTAGCGGGGTGGAGACCCAGTACTTC. This gives the protein CASSTGTSGVETQYF.

The chain links TRBV10-3 to TRBJ2-3, with no clear D. The CDR3 is made up of 15 amino acids. Trimming left V 0 bases short and J 0 bases short, with 7 bases between. Germline V gene data show CDR1 as ENHRY and CDR2 as SYGVKD. The CDR3 sequence: CAISESSRSTDTQYF. The CDR3 DNA sequence: TGTGCCATCAGTGAGTCGAGCAGGAGCACAGATACGCAGTATTTT.

The CDR3 DNA sequence: TGTGCCAGCTCACCAGGGGGGGGCGATGAGCAGTTCTTC. Amino acids: CASSPGGGDEQFF. The chain recombines TRBV18 with TRBJ2-1; D may be TRBD2 (7 bases). Germline CDR1 and CDR2: KGHSH and LQKENI. V lost 2 bases to trimming and J lost 8 bases, with 10 bases between them. This CDR3 is built from 13 residues.

A word on this clone: The junction shows a germline mismatch at one end, possibly a read error. The V gene is TRBV6-5, the J gene TRBJ1-1; no clear D gene. Germline V CDR1 and CDR2: MNHEY, SVGAGI. The CDR3 covers 13 residues. CDR3 residues: CASSTTTNNEAFF. The CDR3 DNA is TGTGCCAGCAGTACCACTACCAACAATGAAGCTTTCTTT.

J is TRBJ1-3 and V is TRBV9, with D unclear. CDR1 SGDLS and CDR2 YYNGEE come from the germline V gene. V was clipped by 4 bases and J by 0 bases, with 11 bases between them. This CDR3 contains 15 residues. CDR3 in DNA: TGTGCCAGCAGCCCCCAGCGGGACTCTGGAAACACCATATATTTT. This gives the protein CASSPQRDSGNTIYF.

With regard to this clone: In the same sample, other DNA sequences code for this CDR3. The chain joins TRBV18 to TRBJ1-3; D is possibly TRBD1 (5 bases). The CDR3 extends over 15 amino acids. V lost 2 bases and J 0 bases, leaving 8 bases between the germline ends. CDR1 is KGHSH and CDR2 is LQKENI in the germline V gene. The CDR3 region is CASSPDRSSGNTIYF. The CDR3 nucleotides are TGTGCCAGCTCACCAGACAGATCCTCTGGAAACACCATATATTTT.

This chain joins TRBV5-1 and TRBJ2-5, with a tentative D call TRBD1 (7 bases). The CDR3 length is 14 residues. Germline CDR1 SGHRS, CDR2 YFSETQ. Trimming removed 0 bases at V and 4 bases at J, with 10 bases between. CDR3 DNA: TGCGCCAGCAGCTTGGGACAGGGAGGAGAGACCCAGTACTTC. This encodes CASSLGQGGETQYF.

The chain recombines TRBV7-8 with TRBJ1-6; the D is unclear. V was cut by 5 bases and J by 4 bases, with 9 bases left in between. Germline values: CDR1 SGHVS, CDR2 FQNEAQ. This CDR3 is built from 14 residues. The CDR3 protein is CASSVREYNSPLHF. For the CDR3, the DNA is TGTGCCAGCAGCGTGAGAGAATATAATTCACCCCTCCACTTT.

The chain carries TRBV7-3 and TRBJ1-2; D ambiguous. The germline V and J ends were trimmed by 7 bases and 4 bases, with 7 bases remaining between them. This CDR3 spans 11 amino acids. Germline CDR1 reads SGHTA; CDR2 reads FQGTGA. The CDR3 DNA is TGTGCCAGCAACAACCGCTATGGCTACACCTTC. Translating gives CASNNRYGYTF.

This sequence joins TRBV6-5 and TRBJ1-2; a weak D match, TRBD1 (5 bases). Looked up from germline, CDR1 is MNHEY and CDR2 is SVGAGI. The CDR3 has 15 residues. Trimming took 0 bases from V and 4 from J, leaving 12 bases between them. CDR3 sequence: CASSYSGRASYGYTF. DNA of the CDR3: TGTGCCAGCAGTTACTCGGGCAGGGCTAGCTATGGCTACACCTTC.

This chain joins TRBV9 and TRBJ1-1; D not certain. CDR3 size: 14 residues. Trimming removed 4 bases from V and 2 bases from J, with 12 bases in between. Germline loops: CDR1 SGDLS, CDR2 YYNGEE. The DNA of the CDR3 is TGTGCCAGCAGCCCCTATTTACTCAACACTGAAGCTTTCTTT. Translation: CASSPYLLNTEAFF.

V gene TRBV12-3 or TRBV12-4 combines with J gene TRBJ2-7; D tentatively fits TRBD1 or TRBD2 (5 bases each). The CDR3 loop spans 13 amino acids. V was pared by 6 bases and J by 7 bases, with 16 bases between. CDR3 sequence: CASRGTGTGEQYF. As DNA, the CDR3 is TGTGCCAGCAGGGGGACGGGGACGGGGGAGCAGTACTTC.

V is TRBV5-6 and J is TRBJ1-1; 8 bases map to TRBD1. V shed 3 bases, J shed 7 bases, and the junction held 8 bases outside the gene matches. The CDR3 sequence is 14 residues long. The germline V gene has CDR1 SGHDT and CDR2 YYEEEE. The CDR3 loop reads CASSSRTGRLEAFF. The DNA for the CDR3 is TGTGCCAGCAGCTCGAGGACAGGGCGACTTGAAGCTTTCTTT.

The chain combines TRBV5-1 with TRBJ1-4; D may be TRBD1 (6 bases). The CDR3 covers 15 residues. V lost 4 bases, J lost 0 bases, and 10 bases lay in between. Per germline, CDR1 SGHRS and CDR2 YFSETQ. The CDR3 region is CASSPDRATNEKLFF. DNA for the CDR3: TGCGCCAGCAGCCCGGACAGAGCAACTAATGAAAAACTGTTTTTT.